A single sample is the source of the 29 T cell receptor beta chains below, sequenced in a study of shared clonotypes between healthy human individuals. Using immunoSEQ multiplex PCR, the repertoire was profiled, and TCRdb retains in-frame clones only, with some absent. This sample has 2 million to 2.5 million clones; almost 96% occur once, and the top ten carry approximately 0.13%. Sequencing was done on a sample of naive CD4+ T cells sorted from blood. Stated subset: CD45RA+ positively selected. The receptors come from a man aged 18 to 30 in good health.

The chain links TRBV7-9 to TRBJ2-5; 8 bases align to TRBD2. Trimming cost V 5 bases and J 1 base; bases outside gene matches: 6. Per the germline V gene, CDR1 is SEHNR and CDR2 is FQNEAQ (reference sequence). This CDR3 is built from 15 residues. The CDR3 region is CASSRPTSGQETQYF. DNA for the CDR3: TGTGCCAGCAGCCGCCCCACTAGCGGCCAAGAGACCCAGTACTTC.

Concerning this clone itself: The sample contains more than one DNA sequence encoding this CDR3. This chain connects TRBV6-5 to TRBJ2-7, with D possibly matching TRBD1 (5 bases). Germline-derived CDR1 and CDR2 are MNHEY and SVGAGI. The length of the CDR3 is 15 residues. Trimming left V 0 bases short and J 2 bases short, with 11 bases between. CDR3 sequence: CASSYSISGPYEQYF. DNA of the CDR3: TGTGCCAGCAGTTACTCGATCTCAGGGCCCTACGAGCAGTACTTC.

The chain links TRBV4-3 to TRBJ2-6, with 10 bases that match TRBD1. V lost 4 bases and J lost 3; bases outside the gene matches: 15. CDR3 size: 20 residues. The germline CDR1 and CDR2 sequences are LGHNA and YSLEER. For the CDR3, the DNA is TGCGCCAGCAGCCCAGCACCCCCCGGGACAGGGGCGGTTGGGGCCAACGTCCTGACTTTC. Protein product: CASSPAPPGTGAVGANVLTF.

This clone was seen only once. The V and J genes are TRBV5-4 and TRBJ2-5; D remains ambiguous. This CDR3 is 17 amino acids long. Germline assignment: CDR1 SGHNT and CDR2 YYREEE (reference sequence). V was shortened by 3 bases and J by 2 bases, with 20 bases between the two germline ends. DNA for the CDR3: TGTGCCAGCAGCTCGCAAAAAAGGAGTAAAGGACAAGAGACCCAGTACTTC. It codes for CASSSQKRSKGQETQYF.

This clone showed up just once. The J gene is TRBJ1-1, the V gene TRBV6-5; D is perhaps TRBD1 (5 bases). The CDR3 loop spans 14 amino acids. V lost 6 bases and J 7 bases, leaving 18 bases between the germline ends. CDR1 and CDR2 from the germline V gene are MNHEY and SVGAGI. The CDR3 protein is CASSRFRGMYEAFF. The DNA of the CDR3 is TGTGCCAGCAGCCGCTTTCGGGGGATGTATGAAGCTTTCTTT.

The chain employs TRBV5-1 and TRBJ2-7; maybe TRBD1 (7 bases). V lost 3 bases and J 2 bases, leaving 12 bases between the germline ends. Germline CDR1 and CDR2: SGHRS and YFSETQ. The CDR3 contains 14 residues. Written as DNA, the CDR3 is TGCGCCAGCAGCTGGGGGGACAGTACCTACGAGCAGTACTTC. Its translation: CASSWGDSTYEQYF.

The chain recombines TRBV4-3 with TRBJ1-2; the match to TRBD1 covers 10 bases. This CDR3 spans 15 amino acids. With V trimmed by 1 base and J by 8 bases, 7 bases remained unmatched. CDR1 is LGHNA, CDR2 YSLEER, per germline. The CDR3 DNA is TGCGCCAGCAGCCAAGCGGGACAGGGGAGCGACGGCTACACCTTC. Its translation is CASSQAGQGSDGYTF.

CDR3 sequence reads: CASSVIAGDHTGELFF. In DNA, the CDR3 is TGTGCCAGCAGCGTTATCGCGGGAGATCACACCGGGGAGCTGTTTTTT. The chain employs TRBV5-4 and TRBJ2-2, with 7 bases identical to TRBD2. Looked up from germline, CDR1 is SGHNT and CDR2 is YYREEE (reference sequence). The CDR3 covers 16 residues. V lost 4 bases, J lost 3 bases, and 9 bases stayed unmatched.

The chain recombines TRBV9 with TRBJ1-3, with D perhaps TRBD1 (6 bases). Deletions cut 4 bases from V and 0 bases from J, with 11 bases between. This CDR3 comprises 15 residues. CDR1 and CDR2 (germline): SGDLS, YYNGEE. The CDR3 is CASSPGHTSGNTIYF. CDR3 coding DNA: TGTGCCAGCAGCCCGGGACATACCTCTGGAAACACCATATATTTT. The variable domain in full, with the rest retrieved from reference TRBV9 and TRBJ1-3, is DSGVTQTPKHLITATGQRVTLRCSPRSGDLSVYWYQQSLDQGLQFLIQYYNGEERAKGNILERFSAQQFPDLHSELNLSSLELGDSALYFCASSPGHTSGNTIYFGEGSWLTVV.

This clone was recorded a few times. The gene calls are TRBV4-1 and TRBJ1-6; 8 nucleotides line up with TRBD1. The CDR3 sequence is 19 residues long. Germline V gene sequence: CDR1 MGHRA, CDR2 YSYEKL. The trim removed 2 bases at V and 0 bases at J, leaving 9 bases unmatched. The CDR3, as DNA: TGCGCCAGCAGCCAACTGGACAGGGAGGGAGGCTCCTATAATTCACCCCTCCACTTT. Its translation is CASSQLDREGGSYNSPLHF.

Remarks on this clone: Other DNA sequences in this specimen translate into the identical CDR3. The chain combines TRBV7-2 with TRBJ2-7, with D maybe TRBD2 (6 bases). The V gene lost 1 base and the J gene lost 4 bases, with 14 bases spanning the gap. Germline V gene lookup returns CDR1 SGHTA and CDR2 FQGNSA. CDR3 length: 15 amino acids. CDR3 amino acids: CASSLDGGVSYEQYF. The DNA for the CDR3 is TGTGCCAGCAGCTTAGACGGGGGAGTCTCATACGAGCAGTACTTC.

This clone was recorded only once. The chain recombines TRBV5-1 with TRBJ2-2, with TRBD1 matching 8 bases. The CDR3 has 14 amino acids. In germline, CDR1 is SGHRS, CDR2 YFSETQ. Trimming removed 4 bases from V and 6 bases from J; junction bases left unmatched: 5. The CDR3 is CASSTWGQAGELFF. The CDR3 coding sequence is TGCGCCAGCAGCACGTGGGGACAGGCCGGGGAGCTGTTTTTT.

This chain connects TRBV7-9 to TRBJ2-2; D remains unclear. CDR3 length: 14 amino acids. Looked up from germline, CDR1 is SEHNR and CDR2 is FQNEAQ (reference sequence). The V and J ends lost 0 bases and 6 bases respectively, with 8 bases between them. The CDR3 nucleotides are TGTGCCAGCAGCTTAGCGCGTGGGTCCGGGGAGCTGTTTTTT. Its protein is CASSLARGSGELFF.

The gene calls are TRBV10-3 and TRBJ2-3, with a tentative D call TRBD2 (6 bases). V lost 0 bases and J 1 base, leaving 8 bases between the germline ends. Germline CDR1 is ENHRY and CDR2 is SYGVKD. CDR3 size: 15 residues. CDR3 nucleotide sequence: TGTGCCATCAGTGAGTCGGGCGGGGGCACAGATACGCAGTATTTT. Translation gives CAISESGGGTDTQYF.

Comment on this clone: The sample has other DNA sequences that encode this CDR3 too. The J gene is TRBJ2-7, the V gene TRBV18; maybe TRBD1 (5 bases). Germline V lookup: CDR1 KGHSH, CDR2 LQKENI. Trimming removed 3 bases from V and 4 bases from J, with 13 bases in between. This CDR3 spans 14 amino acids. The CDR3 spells CASSPEQGPYEQYF. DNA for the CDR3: TGTGCCAGCTCACCGGAGCAGGGCCCATACGAGCAGTACTTC.

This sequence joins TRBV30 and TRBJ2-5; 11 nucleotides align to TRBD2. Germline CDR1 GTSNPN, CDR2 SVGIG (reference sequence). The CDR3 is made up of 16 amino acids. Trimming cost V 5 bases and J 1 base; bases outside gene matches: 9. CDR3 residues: CAWALTSGTPQETQYF. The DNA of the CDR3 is TGTGCCTGGGCGTTGACTAGCGGGACCCCCCAAGAGACCCAGTACTTC.

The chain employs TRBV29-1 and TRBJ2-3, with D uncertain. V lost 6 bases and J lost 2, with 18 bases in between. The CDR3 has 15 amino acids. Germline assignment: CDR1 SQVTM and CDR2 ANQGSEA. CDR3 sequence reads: CSVAFRAGSTDTQYF. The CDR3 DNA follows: TGCAGCGTAGCCTTTAGGGCAGGCTCCACAGATACGCAGTATTTT.

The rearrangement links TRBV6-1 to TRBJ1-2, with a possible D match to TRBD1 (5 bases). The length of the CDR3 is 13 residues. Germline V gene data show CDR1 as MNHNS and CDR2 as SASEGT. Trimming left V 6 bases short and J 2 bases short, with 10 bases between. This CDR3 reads CASSGTTNYGYTF. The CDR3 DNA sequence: TGTGCCAGCAGCGGGACTACCAACTATGGCTACACCTTC.

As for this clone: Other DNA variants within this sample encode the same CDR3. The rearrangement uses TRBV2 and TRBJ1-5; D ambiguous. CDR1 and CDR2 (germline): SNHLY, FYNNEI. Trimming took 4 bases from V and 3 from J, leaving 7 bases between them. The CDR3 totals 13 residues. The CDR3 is CASSGLSNQPQHF. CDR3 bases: TGTGCCAGCAGTGGACTGTCCAATCAGCCCCAGCATTTT. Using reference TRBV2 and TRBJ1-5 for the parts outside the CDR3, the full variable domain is EPEVTQTPSHQVTQMGQEVILRCVPISNHLYFYWYRQILGQKVEFLVSFYNNEISEKSEIFDDQFSVERPDGSNFTLKIRSTKLEDSAMYFCASSGLSNQPQHFGDGTRLSIL.

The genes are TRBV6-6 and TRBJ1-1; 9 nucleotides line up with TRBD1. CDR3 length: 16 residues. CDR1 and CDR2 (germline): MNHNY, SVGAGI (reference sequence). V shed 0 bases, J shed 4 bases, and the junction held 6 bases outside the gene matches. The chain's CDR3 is CASSYSRVGQGTEAFF. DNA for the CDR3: TGTGCCAGCAGTTACTCGAGAGTGGGACAGGGCACTGAAGCTTTCTTT.

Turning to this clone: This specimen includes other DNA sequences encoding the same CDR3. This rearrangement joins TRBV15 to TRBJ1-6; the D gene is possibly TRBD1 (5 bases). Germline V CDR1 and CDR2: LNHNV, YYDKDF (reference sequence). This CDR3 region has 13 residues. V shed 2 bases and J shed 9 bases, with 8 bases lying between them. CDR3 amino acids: CATSRQGSSPLHF. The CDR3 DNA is TGTGCCACCAGCAGACAGGGAAGTTCACCCCTCCACTTT.

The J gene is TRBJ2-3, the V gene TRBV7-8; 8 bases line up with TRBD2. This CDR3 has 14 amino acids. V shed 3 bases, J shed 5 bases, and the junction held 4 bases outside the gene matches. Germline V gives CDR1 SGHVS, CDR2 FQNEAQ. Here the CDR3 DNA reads TGTGCCAGCAGCTTCGGGGGGGCCGAAGATACGCAGTATTTT. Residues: CASSFGGAEDTQYF.

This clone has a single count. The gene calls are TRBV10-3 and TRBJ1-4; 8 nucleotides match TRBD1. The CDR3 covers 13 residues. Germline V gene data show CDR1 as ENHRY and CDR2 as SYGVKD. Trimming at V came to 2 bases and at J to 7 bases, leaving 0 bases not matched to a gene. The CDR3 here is CAISEQGAEKLFF. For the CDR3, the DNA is TGTGCCATCAGTGAGCAGGGGGCTGAAAAACTGTTTTTT.

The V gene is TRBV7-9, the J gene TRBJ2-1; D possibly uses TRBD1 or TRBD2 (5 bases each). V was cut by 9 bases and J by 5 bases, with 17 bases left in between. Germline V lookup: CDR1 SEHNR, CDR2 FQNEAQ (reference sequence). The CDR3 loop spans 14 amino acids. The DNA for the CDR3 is TGTGCCAGTTCGATGGGACCCCCGCACAATGAGCAGTTCTTC. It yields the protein CASSMGPPHNEQFF. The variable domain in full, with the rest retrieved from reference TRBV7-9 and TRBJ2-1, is DTGVSQNPRHKITKRGQNVTFRCDPISEHNRLYWYRQTLGQGPEFLTYFQNEAQLEKSRLLSDRFSAERPKGSFSTLEIQRTEQGDSAMYLCASSMGPPHNEQFFGPGTRLTVL.

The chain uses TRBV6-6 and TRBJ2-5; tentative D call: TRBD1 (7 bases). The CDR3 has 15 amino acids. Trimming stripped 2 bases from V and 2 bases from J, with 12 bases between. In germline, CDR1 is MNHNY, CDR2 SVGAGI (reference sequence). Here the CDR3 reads CASSYQGGPQETQYF. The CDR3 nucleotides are TGTGCCAGCAGTTACCAGGGGGGACCTCAAGAGACCCAGTACTTC.

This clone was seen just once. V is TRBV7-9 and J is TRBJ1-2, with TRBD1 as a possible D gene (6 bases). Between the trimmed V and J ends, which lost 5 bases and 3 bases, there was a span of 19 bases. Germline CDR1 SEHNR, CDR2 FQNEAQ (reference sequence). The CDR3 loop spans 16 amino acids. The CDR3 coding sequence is TGTGCCAGCAGCCCCCCCCGGGGGCGTACGGACTATGGCTACACCTTC. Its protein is CASSPPRGRTDYGYTF. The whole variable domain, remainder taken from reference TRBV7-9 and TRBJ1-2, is DTGVSQNPRHKITKRGQNVTFRCDPISEHNRLYWYRQTLGQGPEFLTYFQNEAQLEKSRLLSDRFSAERPKGSFSTLEIQRTEQGDSAMYLCASSPPRGRTDYGYTFGSGTRLTVV.

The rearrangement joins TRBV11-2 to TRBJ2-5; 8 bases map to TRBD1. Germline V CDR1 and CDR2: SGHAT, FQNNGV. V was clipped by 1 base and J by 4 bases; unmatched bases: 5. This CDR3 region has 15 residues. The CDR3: CASSLVQGGIETQYF. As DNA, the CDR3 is TGTGCCAGCAGCTTAGTACAGGGGGGTATAGAGACCCAGTACTTC.

CDR3 residues: CASTVDIGQQYF. CDR3 in DNA: TGTGCCAGCACCGTAGATATCGGGCAGCAGTACTTC. The chain is built from TRBV7-9 and TRBJ2-7, with no clear D. The CDR3 has 12 amino acids. Germline lookup yields CDR1 SEHNR and CDR2 FQNEAQ (reference sequence). V was pared by 7 bases and J by 8 bases, with 15 bases between.

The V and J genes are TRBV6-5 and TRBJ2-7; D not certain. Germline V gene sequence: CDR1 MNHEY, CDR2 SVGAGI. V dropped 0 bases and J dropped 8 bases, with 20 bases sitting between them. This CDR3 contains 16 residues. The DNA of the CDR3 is TGTGCCAGCAGTTACTCGAAGAGTAGCAAAAGCCGGAAGCAGTACTTC. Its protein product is CASSYSKSSKSRKQYF.